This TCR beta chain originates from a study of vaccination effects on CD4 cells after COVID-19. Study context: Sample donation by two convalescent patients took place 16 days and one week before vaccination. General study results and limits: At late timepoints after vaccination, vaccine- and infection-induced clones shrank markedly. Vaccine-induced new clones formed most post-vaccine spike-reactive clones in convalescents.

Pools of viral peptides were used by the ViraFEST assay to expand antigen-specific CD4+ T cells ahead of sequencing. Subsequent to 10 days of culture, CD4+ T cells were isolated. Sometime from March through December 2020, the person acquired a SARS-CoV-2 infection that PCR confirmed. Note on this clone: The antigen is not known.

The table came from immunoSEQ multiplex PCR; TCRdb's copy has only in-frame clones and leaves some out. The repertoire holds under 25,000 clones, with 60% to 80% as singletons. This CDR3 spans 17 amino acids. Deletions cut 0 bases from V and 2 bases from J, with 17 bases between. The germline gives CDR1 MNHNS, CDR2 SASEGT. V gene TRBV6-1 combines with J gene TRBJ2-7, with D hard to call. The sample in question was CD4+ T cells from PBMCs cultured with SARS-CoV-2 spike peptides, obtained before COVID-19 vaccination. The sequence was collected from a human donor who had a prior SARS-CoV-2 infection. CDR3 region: CASSEALRSILPYEQYF. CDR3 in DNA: TGTGCCAGCAGTGAAGCGCTTAGGTCAATACTTCCCTACGAGCAGTACTTC.